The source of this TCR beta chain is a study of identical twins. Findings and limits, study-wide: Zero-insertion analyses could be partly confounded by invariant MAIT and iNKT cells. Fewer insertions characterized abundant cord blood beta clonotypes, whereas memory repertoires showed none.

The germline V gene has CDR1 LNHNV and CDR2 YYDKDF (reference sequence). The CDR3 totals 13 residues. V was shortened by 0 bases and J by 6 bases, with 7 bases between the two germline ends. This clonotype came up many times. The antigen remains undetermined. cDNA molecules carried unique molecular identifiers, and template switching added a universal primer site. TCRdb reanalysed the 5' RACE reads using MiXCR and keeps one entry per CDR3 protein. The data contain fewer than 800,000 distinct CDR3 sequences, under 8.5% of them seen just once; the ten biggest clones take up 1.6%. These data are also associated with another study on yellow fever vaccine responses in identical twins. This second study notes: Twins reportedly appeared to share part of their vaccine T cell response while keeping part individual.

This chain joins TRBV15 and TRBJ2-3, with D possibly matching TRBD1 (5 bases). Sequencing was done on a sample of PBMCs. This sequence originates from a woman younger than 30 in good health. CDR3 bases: TGTGCCACCAGCAGAGATTCAGGGGATACGCAGTATTTT. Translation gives CATSRDSGDTQYF. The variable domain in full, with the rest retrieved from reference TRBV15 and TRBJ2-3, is DAMVIQNPRYQVTQFGKPVTLSCSQTLNHNVMYWYQQKSSQAPKLLFHYYDKDFNNEADTPDNFQSRRPNTSFCFLDIRSPGLGDTAMYLCATSRDSGDTQYFGPGTRLTVL.